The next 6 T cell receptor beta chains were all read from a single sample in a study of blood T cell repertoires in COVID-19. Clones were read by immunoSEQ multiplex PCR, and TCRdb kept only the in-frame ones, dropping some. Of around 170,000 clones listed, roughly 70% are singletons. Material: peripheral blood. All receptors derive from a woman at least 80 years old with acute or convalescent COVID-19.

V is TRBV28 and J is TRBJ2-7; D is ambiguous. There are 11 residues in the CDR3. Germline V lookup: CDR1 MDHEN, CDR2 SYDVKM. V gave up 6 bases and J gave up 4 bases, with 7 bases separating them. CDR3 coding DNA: TGTGCCAGCAGCATTAGATACGAGCAGTACTTC. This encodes CASSIRYEQYF. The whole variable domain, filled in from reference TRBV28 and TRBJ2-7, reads DVKVTQSSRYLVKRTGEKVFLECVQDMDHENMFWYRQDPGLGLRLIYFSYDVKMKEKGDIPEGYSVSREKKERFSLILESASTNQTSMYLCASSIRYEQYFGPGTRLTVT.

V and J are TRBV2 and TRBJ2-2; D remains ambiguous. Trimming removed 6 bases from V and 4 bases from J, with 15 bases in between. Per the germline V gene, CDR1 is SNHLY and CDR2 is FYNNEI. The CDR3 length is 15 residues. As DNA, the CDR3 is TGTGCCAGCAGCCCCAGTCGGCGCGGCACCGGGGAGCTGTTTTTT. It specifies CASSPSRRGTGELFF.

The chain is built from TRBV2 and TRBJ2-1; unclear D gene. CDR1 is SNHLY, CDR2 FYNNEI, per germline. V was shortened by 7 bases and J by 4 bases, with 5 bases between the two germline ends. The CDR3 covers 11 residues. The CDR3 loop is CASMLYNEQFF. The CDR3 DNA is TGTGCCAGCATGTTATACAATGAGCAGTTCTTC.

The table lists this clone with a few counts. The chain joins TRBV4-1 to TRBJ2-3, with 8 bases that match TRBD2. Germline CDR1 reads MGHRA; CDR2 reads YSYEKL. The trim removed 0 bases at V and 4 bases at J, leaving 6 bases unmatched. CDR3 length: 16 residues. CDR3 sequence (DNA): TGCGCCAGCAGCCAAGAAAGCCTAGCGGGTTCAGATACGCAGTATTTT. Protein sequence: CASSQESLAGSDTQYF.

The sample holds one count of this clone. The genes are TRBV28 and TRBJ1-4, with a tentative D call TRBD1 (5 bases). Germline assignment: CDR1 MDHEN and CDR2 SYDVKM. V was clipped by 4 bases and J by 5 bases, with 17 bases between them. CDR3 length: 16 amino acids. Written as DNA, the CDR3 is TGTGCCAGCAGTTCCCATGACCGGGGGGTAAATGAAAAACTGTTTTTT. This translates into CASSSHDRGVNEKLFF.

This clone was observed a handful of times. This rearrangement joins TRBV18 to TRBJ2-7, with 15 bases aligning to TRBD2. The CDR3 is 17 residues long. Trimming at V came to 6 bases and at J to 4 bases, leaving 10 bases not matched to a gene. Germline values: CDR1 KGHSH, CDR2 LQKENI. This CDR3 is CASSPEGLAGGAYEQYF. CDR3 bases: TGTGCCAGCTCCCCAGAGGGACTAGCGGGAGGAGCTTACGAGCAGTACTTC.